The sequence of this T cell receptor (beta chain) was determined in a study of shared clonotypes between healthy human individuals (TCRdb year 2020). General notes on the study: Three men and a couple of women, aged 18 to 49 years, made up the cohort. Each donor's leukapheresis produced roughly between about 0.8 and 10 billion PBMCs. Different laboratories and diverse techniques were used to prepare libraries and sequence TCR repertoires, to increase sequencing depth and limit assay-specific biases. For each donor, three plates each were used for CD4 naive and CD4 memory, two plates were used for CD8 naive, and one plate was used for CD8 memory. To estimate repertoire size and how much clonotypes are shared between individuals, the study performed deep sequencing of blood TCR repertoires from roughly five healthy adults.

TCR CDR3 regions were amplified from genomic DNA by multiplex PCR using the deep immunoSEQ assay. Extracted genomic DNA from each cell subset was spread evenly across all wells of several immunoSEQ 96-well plates, with each plate serving as a replicate. For sorted subsets, 200 to 250 ng of genomic DNA, equivalent to some 30,000 T cell genomes, went into each replicate PCR. Purified libraries were quantified with a Qubit 3.0 fluorometer, sized on a Bioanalyzer 2100, and re-quantified with the KAPA Library Quantification kit. Every immunoSEQ 96-well plate was sequenced on a separate single-read 150-cycle Illumina NextSeq 550 flow cell. The authors' pipeline ran thus. The immunoSEQ output contained only junctional sequences without quality scores, so filtering could not match that applied to full-length reads. Sequences were annotated with PyIR, a Python wrapper for IgBLAST v1.9, and V/J genes and CDR3 were assigned using IMGT germline references. Reads were removed for weak V/J assignments (E-value above 1e-6), missing CDR3, stop codons, out-of-frame junctions, or ambiguous translated residues. V3J clonotypes were defined as sequences sharing the same inferred V gene, J gene, and CDR3 amino acid sequence. Percentage overlap between repertoires was calculated by dividing the number of shared unique clonotypes by the size of the smaller repertoire. Three approaches were used to assess repertoire richness: RTK rarefaction, the Chao1 estimator, and Recon v2.1 estimates of unobserved clonotypes. Generation probabilities were computed with OLGA for all TCRbeta clonotypes obtained by the gDNA method from a handful of donors. TCRdb retrieved this table from immuneACCESS and kept in-frame rearrangements only. Not all clones are present; in checked studies, unresolved V genes account for under half, and no reason is known for the remainder. V and J calls and clone size are copied from that table; D and trimming were computed from the DNA. This sample holds approximately 1.1 million clones; around 78% were observed only once. The ten largest make up 0.52% of the sample.

Note on this clone: Its recognized antigen is unknown. No base quality information exists; no much larger clone differs at one position.

Broader findings and caveats from the paper: Because the study included only a small number of donors, the genetic and exposure-history diversity represented was limited. Naive subsets generally had larger estimated clonotype richness than memory subsets. Clonotypes shared by all four sorted-subset donors showed higher generation probabilities than non-shared clonotypes. Only blood was sampled, and tissue TCR repertoires likely differ from those in blood. Even with the large sequencing depth, rarefaction of the sorted-subset datasets indicated that sequencing was incomplete. Based on pairwise subsampling, the degree of clonotype sharing among donors was expected to be affected by sequencing depth. Across a handful of donors, about 5% of naive CD4, approximately 3.6% of naive CD8, 2.3% of memory CD4, and about 0.44% of memory CD8 clonotypes were shared.

Healthy HIV-negative adults with no recently reported acute infections or vaccinations were included as donors. Only Caucasian adults living in Nashville, Tennessee, USA were represented among the donors. Magnetic negative selection was used to enrich CD4+ T cells, after which naive cells were positively selected on CD45RA and the negative fraction became the memory subset. Blood was collected by leukapheresis, and PBMCs were isolated by Ficoll-Histopaque density gradient centrifugation and then cryopreserved in liquid nitrogen vapor phase. Analytical flow cytometry was used to check the purity and quantity of every magnetically sorted T cell population. From each sorted fraction, genomic DNA was isolated and quantified by UV absorbance on a Nanodrop 2000c. This clonotype originated in a young man in good health. Some clones in this sample may be carry-over from other donors' samples. Material: memory CD4+ T cells from PBMCs. In light of the paper, this sample's cell subset or site label describes: CD45RA-negative fraction.

DNA sequence: TGTGCCAGCAGCGTAGGGGGGAGTTCATCATACGATACGCAGTATTTT. Its protein reads: CASSVGGSSSYDTQYF. This receptor chain uses TRBV9 and TRBJ2-3; the D segment may tentatively be TRBD1 or TRBD2, each giving 5 matched bases. CDR1 and CDR2 are read off the germline V gene as SGDLS and YYNGEE. The V and J ends are trimmed by 0 bases and 6 bases, leaving 17 bases between them. The CDR3, cysteine through phenylalanine, is 16 amino acids long. Here the CDR3 DNA is all that survives: 48 bases in frame from base 1.